This entry lists 11 T cell receptor beta chains sequenced from one sample in a study of T cell responses to AZD1222 COVID-19 vaccine. Assay used: immunoSEQ multiplex PCR; TCRdb lists only in-frame clones, some missing. The sample lists about 110,000 clones, 70% to 90% occurring once. The material sequenced was peripheral blood, taken 28 days after the second AZD1222 dose. These receptors originate from an adult who received the AZD1222 COVID-19 vaccine.

V gene TRBV4-2 combines with J gene TRBJ1-2; no reliable D call. Germline V gene data show CDR1 as LGHNA and CDR2 as YNFKEQ. This CDR3 has 11 residues. V lost 2 bases, J lost 5 bases, and 3 bases lay in between. The CDR3: CASSQNYGYTF. CDR3 DNA sequence: TGTGCCAGCAGCCAAAATTATGGCTACACCTTC.

The chain has TRBV6-5 and TRBJ2-7, with TRBD1 identical over 8 bases. This CDR3 is built from 15 residues. With 5 bases clipped from V and 2 bases from J, the junction kept 8 bases outside the gene matches. Germline CDR1 MNHEY, CDR2 SVGAGI. CDR3 sequence: CASSTTDRAAYEQYF. CDR3 sequence (DNA): TGTGCCAGCAGTACCACGGACAGGGCGGCCTACGAGCAGTACTTC.

The genes are TRBV7-3 and TRBJ2-1, with D uncertain. The CDR3 sequence is 12 residues long. Germline assignment: CDR1 SGHTA and CDR2 FQGTGA. Trimming left V 3 bases short and J 7 bases short, with 7 bases between. The CDR3 region is CASSLTGNEQFF. The CDR3 bases are TGTGCCAGCAGCTTGACTGGGAATGAGCAGTTCTTC.

The CDR3 reads CASSLGQGVPNEQFF. CDR3 nucleotide sequence: TGTGCCAGCAGCTTGGGACAGGGGGTCCCCAATGAGCAGTTCTTC. The genes are TRBV5-4 and TRBJ2-1, with TRBD1 matching over 9 bases. Germline CDR1 reads SGHNT; CDR2 reads YYREEE (reference sequence). Losses at the gene ends were 0 bases for V and 6 bases for J; bases not matched to a gene: 4. The CDR3 loop spans 15 amino acids.

The chain is built from TRBV5-4 and TRBJ2-7; D not resolved. CDR1 is SGHNT, CDR2 YYREEE, per germline (reference sequence). The CDR3 extends over 15 amino acids. Trimming stripped 0 bases from V and 2 bases from J, with 12 bases between. CDR3 DNA sequence: TGTGCCAGCAGCTTGGGGGGTCTATTGACCTACGAGCAGTACTTC. Its protein is CASSLGGLLTYEQYF.

The CDR3 reads CASSERTSGAYNEQFF. The CDR3 DNA reads TGTGCCAGCAGCGAAAGGACTAGCGGGGCCTACAATGAGCAGTTCTTC. V and J are TRBV7-2 and TRBJ2-1; 12 bases are a match to TRBD2. CDR1 is SGHTA, CDR2 FQGNSA, per germline. This CDR3 is built from 16 residues. Losses at the gene ends were 5 bases for V and 2 bases for J; bases not matched to a gene: 4.

V gene TRBV28 combines with J gene TRBJ1-5; 8 bases align to TRBD1. CDR1 and CDR2 from the germline V gene are MDHEN and SYDVKM. The V and J ends lost 0 bases and 6 bases, in that order; junction bases with no gene match: 4. This CDR3 contains 15 residues. CDR3 protein: CASSLWDRASQPQHF. The CDR3 coding sequence is TGTGCCAGCAGTTTATGGGACAGGGCCAGTCAGCCCCAGCATTTT.

The CDR3 DNA follows: TGTGCCAGCAGCCAAGGCCTCTTACAGGAGCACTATGGCTACACCTTC. Residues: CASSQGLLQEHYGYTF. This sequence joins TRBV3-1 (or the pseudogene TRBV3-2) and TRBJ1-2, with D possibly being TRBD1 (5 bases). Germline values: CDR1 LGHDT, CDR2 YNNKEL (reference sequence). The CDR3 runs 16 residues. Between the trimmed V and J ends, which lost 1 base and 3 bases, there was a span of 15 bases.

This chain links TRBV4-3 with TRBJ2-7; 13 nucleotides match TRBD2. Trimming cost V 1 base and J 2 bases; bases outside gene matches: 5. This CDR3 region has 17 residues. CDR1 is LGHNA, CDR2 YSLEER, per germline. The DNA of the CDR3 is TGCGCCAGCAGCCAAGCCCTACTAGCGGGGGGGCCCTACGAGCAGTACTTC. Translated, it gives CASSQALLAGGPYEQYF.

The V call is TRBV9, the J call TRBJ2-1; 9 bases map to TRBD1. Germline V gives CDR1 SGDLS, CDR2 YYNGEE. The V gene end was trimmed by 4 bases and the J gene end by 6 bases; junction bases not matched to a gene: 11. This CDR3 has 16 amino acids. CDR3 amino acids: CASSLPPQTGGNEQFF. The CDR3 DNA reads as TGTGCCAGCAGCCTCCCTCCCCAGACAGGGGGCAATGAGCAGTTCTTC.

This clone was seen just once. This chain joins TRBV5-1 and TRBJ1-1, with D maybe TRBD1 (5 bases). CDR3 size: 15 residues. CDR1 is SGHRS, CDR2 YFSETQ, per germline. Trimming cost V 4 bases and J 0 bases, with 13 bases left between them. CDR3 coding DNA: TGCGCCAGCAGCCGGGACGGCCCCATGAACACTGAAGCTTTCTTT. Translation gives CASSRDGPMNTEAFF.